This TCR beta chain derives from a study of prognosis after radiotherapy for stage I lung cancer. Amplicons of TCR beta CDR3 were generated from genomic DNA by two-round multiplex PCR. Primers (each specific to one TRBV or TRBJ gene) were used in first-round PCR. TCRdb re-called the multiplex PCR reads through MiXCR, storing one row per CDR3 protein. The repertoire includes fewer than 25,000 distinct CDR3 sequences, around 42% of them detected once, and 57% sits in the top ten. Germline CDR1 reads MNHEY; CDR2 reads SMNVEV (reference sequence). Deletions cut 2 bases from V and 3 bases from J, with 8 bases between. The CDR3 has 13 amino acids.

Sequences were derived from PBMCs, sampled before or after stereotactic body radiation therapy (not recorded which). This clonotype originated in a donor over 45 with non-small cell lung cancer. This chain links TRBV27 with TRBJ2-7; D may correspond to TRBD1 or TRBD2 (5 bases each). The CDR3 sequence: CASSLRGDYEQYF. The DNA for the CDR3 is TGTGCCAGCAGTTTAAGAGGGGACTACGAGCAGTACTTC.